Presented here are 29 T cell receptor beta chains from one specimen sequenced in a study of blood T cell repertoires in COVID-19. Repertoires were generated with immunoSEQ multiplex PCR, while TCRdb's copy carries only in-frame clones and drops some. Among about 36,000 clones listed, 84% were seen once. Sequenced input: peripheral blood. The receptors shown here come from a man aged 60 to 75 with COVID-19, enrolled during active disease.

The rearrangement links TRBV6-6 to TRBJ2-3; tentatively, D is TRBD2 (5 bases). Trimming stripped 6 bases from V and 2 bases from J, with 15 bases between. Per germline, CDR1 MNHNY and CDR2 SVGAGI (reference sequence). The CDR3 spans 15 residues. As DNA, the CDR3 is TGTGCCAGCAGCGGCGGGCAGACCTCCACAGATACGCAGTATTTT. It is translated as CASSGGQTSTDTQYF.

This chain uses TRBV7-3 with TRBJ1-5, with a weak D call TRBD1 (6 bases). CDR1 SGHTA and CDR2 FQGTGA come from the germline V gene. The V and J ends lost 1 base and 0 bases respectively, with 19 bases between them. The CDR3 extends over 19 amino acids. The CDR3 bases are TGTGCCAGCAGCTTAAGTCGGGGGGCAGGGATCTATAGCAATCAGCCCCAGCATTTT. It specifies CASSLSRGAGIYSNQPQHF.

This chain links TRBV15 with TRBJ1-1; D perhaps matches TRBD1 (5 bases). The CDR3 is 14 amino acids. Per germline, CDR1 LNHNV and CDR2 YYDKDF (reference sequence). V was clipped by 3 bases and J by 6 bases, with 14 bases between them. CDR3 sequence reads: CATSSLDRLPEAFF. As DNA, the CDR3 is TGTGCCACCAGCAGCCTTGACAGACTGCCTGAAGCTTTCTTT.

The CDR3 reads CASSPGVSPLHF. DNA of the CDR3: TGTGCCAGCAGCCCGGGGGTTTCACCCCTCCACTTT. J is TRBJ1-6 and V is TRBV14; possible D gene TRBD1, 5 bases. The CDR3 consists of 12 residues. Per germline, CDR1 SGHDN and CDR2 FVKESK. The ends were cut back, 4 bases at V and 9 bases at J, with 7 bases in the middle. The entire variable domain, with the rest obtained from reference TRBV14 and TRBJ1-6, is as follows: EAGVTQFPSHSVIEKGQTVTLRCDPISGHDNLYWYRRVMGKEIKFLLHFVKESKQDESGMPNNRFLAERTGGTYSTLKVQPAELEDSGVYFCASSPGVSPLHFGNGTRLTVT.

The V gene is TRBV6-5, the J gene TRBJ2-1; the match to TRBD1 covers 8 bases. The trim removed 2 bases at V and 10 bases at J, leaving 4 bases unmatched. Germline V gene lookup returns CDR1 MNHEY and CDR2 SVGAGI. The CDR3 has 13 residues. CDR3 loop: CASSYERDREQFF. The CDR3 DNA reads as TGTGCCAGCAGTTACGAACGGGACAGGGAGCAGTTCTTC.

This chain connects TRBV30 to TRBJ1-2; TRBD1 matches at 8 bases. The V and J ends lost 8 bases and 6 bases, in that order; junction bases with no gene match: 5. CDR1 and CDR2 from the germline V gene are GTSNPN and SVGIG (reference sequence). The CDR3 extends over 11 amino acids. Here the CDR3 DNA reads TGTGCCGGTGACAGGGGAAATGGCTACACCTTC. Amino acid sequence: CAGDRGNGYTF.

The chain carries TRBV5-1 and TRBJ2-5; 9 bases agree with TRBD1. Per germline, CDR1 SGHRS and CDR2 YFSETQ. Trimming cost V 0 bases and J 2 bases; bases outside gene matches: 8. The CDR3 length is 17 residues. CDR3 protein: CASSLAPGQGRQETQYF. CDR3 coding DNA: TGCGCCAGCAGCTTGGCCCCCGGACAGGGGAGGCAAGAGACCCAGTACTTC.

The chain uses TRBV4-3 and TRBJ1-1, with D maybe TRBD1 (5 bases). CDR1 is LGHNA, CDR2 YSLEER, per germline. Trimming shortened V by 1 base and J by 4 bases, and 10 bases separated the two germline ends. The CDR3 runs to 14 residues. CDR3 sequence reads: CASSQAGSGTEAFF. DNA for the CDR3: TGCGCCAGCAGCCAAGCAGGGTCAGGCACTGAAGCTTTCTTT.

The chain employs TRBV11-2 and TRBJ1-1; TRBD1 agrees at 7 bases. V dropped 4 bases and J dropped 5; count of bases not matched to a gene: 4. Germline CDR1 reads SGHAT; CDR2 reads FQNNGV. The CDR3 is made up of 13 amino acids. In DNA form, the CDR3 reads TGTGCCAGCAGCTCGCAGGGGGGAACTGAAGCTTTCTTT. Translated: CASSSQGGTEAFF. Based on the CDR3 plus reference TRBV11-2 and TRBJ1-1, the full variable domain is EAGVAQSPRYKIIEKRQSVAFWCNPISGHATLYWYQQILGQGPKLLIQFQNNGVVDDSQLPKDRFSAERLKGVDSTLKIQPAKLEDSAVYLCASSSQGGTEAFFGQGTRLTVV.

This chain links TRBV6-5 with TRBJ1-4, with D maybe TRBD1 (5 bases). This CDR3 is built from 14 residues. In germline, CDR1 is MNHEY, CDR2 SVGAGI. Trimming cost V 7 bases and J 8 bases, with 17 bases left between them. CDR3 residues: CASMRDRAGEKLFF. CDR3 DNA: TGTGCCAGCATGAGGGACCGCGCGGGGGAAAAACTGTTTTTT.

V is TRBV5-1 and J is TRBJ2-3, with TRBD1 identical over 7 bases. The ends lost 4 bases at V and 10 bases at J; junction bases unmatched: 9. From germline, CDR1 is SGHRS and CDR2 YFSETQ. The CDR3 length is 13 residues. The CDR3 DNA reads TGCGCCAGCAGCCTGGCCGGGACAGCGGCGCAGTATTTT. Residues: CASSLAGTAAQYF.

The rearrangement links TRBV12-3 or TRBV12-4 to TRBJ2-7; D is perhaps TRBD1 (5 bases). Trimming pared 3 bases from V and 3 bases from J, leaving 9 bases between. The CDR3 contains 13 residues. The CDR3 loop is CASSLGHIYEQYF. CDR3 nucleotides: TGTGCCAGCAGTTTGGGGCACATCTACGAGCAGTACTTC.

V and J are TRBV27 and TRBJ1-1; D is perhaps TRBD1 (5 bases). Germline CDR1 reads MNHEY; CDR2 reads SMNVEV (reference sequence). The V gene lost 3 bases and the J gene lost 5 bases, with 13 bases spanning the gap. This CDR3 comprises 14 residues. The CDR3 DNA reads TGTGCCAGCAGTTTCAGGCAGGGAGGTACTGAAGCTTTCTTT. It specifies CASSFRQGGTEAFF.

This chain's CDR3 is CASSPGQGNTEAFF. The CDR3 nucleotides read TGTGCCAGCTCACCGGGACAGGGGAACACTGAAGCTTTCTTT. The chain has TRBV18 and TRBJ1-1, with 9 nucleotides matching TRBD1. Germline loops: CDR1 KGHSH, CDR2 LQKENI. V shed 3 bases, J shed 1 base, and the junction held 0 bases outside the gene matches. The CDR3 has 14 residues.

The chain links TRBV6-6 to TRBJ1-6, with a weak D call TRBD1 (6 bases). CDR3 length: 12 amino acids. V was trimmed by 5 bases and J by 10 bases, leaving 9 bases between them. Germline V gene data show CDR1 as MNHNY and CDR2 as SVGAGI (reference sequence). The CDR3 spells CASSTGSSPLHF. CDR3 bases: TGTGCCAGCAGTACAGGGTCCTCACCCCTCCACTTT.

V usage is TRBV11-2 and J usage is TRBJ2-1; 10 bases line up with TRBD2. After removal of 1 base from V and 9 bases from J, the junction contained 6 bases not matched to a gene. Germline V gives CDR1 SGHAT, CDR2 FQNNGV. This CDR3 region has 15 residues. The CDR3 is CASSLGLAGEGEQFF. In DNA, the CDR3 is TGTGCCAGCAGCTTAGGGCTAGCGGGAGAGGGTGAGCAGTTCTTC.

CDR3: CASSSGQVYGYTF. CDR3 DNA: TGCGCCAGCAGCTCCGGACAGGTCTATGGCTACACCTTC. V and J are TRBV5-1 and TRBJ1-2; 7 nucleotides agree with TRBD1. This CDR3 region has 13 residues. The germline CDR1 and CDR2 sequences are SGHRS and YFSETQ. V lost 3 bases and J lost 4; bases outside the gene matches: 3.

The CDR3 region is CASSLRGISYNEQFF. In nucleotides, the CDR3 is TGTGCCAGCAGTCTCCGCGGGATCTCCTACAATGAGCAGTTCTTC. The rearrangement joins TRBV28 to TRBJ2-1; tentative D call: TRBD2 (6 bases). The CDR3 sequence is 15 residues long. Germline values: CDR1 MDHEN, CDR2 SYDVKM. Trimming cost V 5 bases and J 0 bases, with 11 bases left between them.

The rearrangement links TRBV30 to TRBJ1-5, with D perhaps matching TRBD1 (6 bases). The CDR3 has 12 residues. V was clipped by 2 bases and J by 7 bases, with 9 bases between them. Germline CDR1 is GTSNPN and CDR2 is SVGIG (reference sequence). The DNA for the CDR3 is TGTGCCTGGAGTTCCAGGGGCCAGCCCCAGCATTTT. Translation: CAWSSRGQPQHF.

The V and J genes are TRBV14 and TRBJ1-3; no firm D call. This CDR3 region has 15 residues. CDR1 is SGHDN, CDR2 FVKESK, per germline. Trimming took 6 bases from V and 0 from J, leaving 12 bases between them. CDR3 DNA sequence: TGTGCCAGCAGTCCTCTCTTTTCCTCTGGAAACACCATATATTTT. The encoded protein is CASSPLFSSGNTIYF. Filled out from reference TRBV14 and TRBJ1-3, the complete variable domain reads EAGVTQFPSHSVIEKGQTVTLRCDPISGHDNLYWYRRVMGKEIKFLLHFVKESKQDESGMPNNRFLAERTGGTYSTLKVQPAELEDSGVYFCASSPLFSSGNTIYFGEGSWLTVV.

The J gene is TRBJ2-7, the V gene TRBV27; D possibly corresponds to TRBD2 (5 bases). The CDR3 runs 14 residues. Trimming removed 7 bases at V and 1 base at J, with 14 bases between. Germline V gene sequence: CDR1 MNHEY, CDR2 SMNVEV (reference sequence). This CDR3 is CASKGTEGSYEQYF. CDR3 coding DNA: TGTGCCAGCAAGGGAACAGAGGGTTCCTACGAGCAGTACTTC.

The V and J genes are TRBV9 and TRBJ1-2; 8 nucleotides match TRBD1. The CDR3 runs 15 residues. Germline V gives CDR1 SGDLS, CDR2 YYNGEE. Germline trimming cut 2 bases from V and 4 bases from J; bases unmatched to any gene: 7. The CDR3 sequence: CASSVSLGTGYGYTF. CDR3 nucleotides: TGTGCCAGCAGCGTCTCACTCGGGACAGGCTATGGCTACACCTTC.

J is TRBJ2-7 and V is TRBV7-2; tentatively, D is TRBD2 (5 bases). Germline CDR1 is SGHTA and CDR2 is FQGNSA. This CDR3 spans 14 amino acids. Trimming left V 1 base short and J 3 bases short, with 10 bases between. The CDR3: CASSLVARGYEQYF. The CDR3 DNA reads as TGTGCCAGCAGCTTAGTTGCTCGGGGCTACGAGCAGTACTTC.

The chain's CDR3 is CASSANRGGGYTF. The CDR3 region has the DNA TGTGCCAGCAGCGCAAACAGGGGCGGTGGCTACACCTTC. The chain joins TRBV3-1 (or the pseudogene TRBV3-2) to TRBJ1-2; 7 bases line up with TRBD1. The CDR3 runs 13 residues. CDR1 and CDR2 (germline): LGHDT, YNNKEL (reference sequence). After removal of 5 bases from V and 7 bases from J, the junction contained 7 bases not matched to a gene.

This clone appeared a single time. The rearrangement links TRBV11-2 to TRBJ1-3; 8 bases fit TRBD1. Germline-derived CDR1 and CDR2 are SGHAT and FQNNGV. The CDR3 sequence is 15 residues long. V gave up 3 bases and J gave up 2 bases; unmatched junction bases: 3. CDR3 coding DNA: TGTGCCAGCAGCTTTCAACAGGGGGCTGGAAACACCATATATTTT. It is translated as CASSFQQGAGNTIYF.

This clone has more than one count but fewer than ten. V is TRBV20-1 and J is TRBJ1-6; a weak D match, TRBD1 (6 bases). V lost 1 base and J lost 13, with 8 bases in between. Germline loops: CDR1 DFQATT, CDR2 SNEGSKA (reference sequence). The CDR3 contains 11 residues. The CDR3 sequence: CSARGTGPLHF. The CDR3 region has the DNA TGCAGTGCTAGAGGCACAGGGCCCCTCCACTTT.

V is TRBV3-1 (or the pseudogene TRBV3-2) and J is TRBJ2-1; the D gene is possibly TRBD1 (6 bases). The CDR3 extends over 16 amino acids. Germline values: CDR1 LGHDT, CDR2 YNNKEL (reference sequence). Trimming removed 5 bases at V and 0 bases at J, with 14 bases between. The CDR3 bases are TGTGCCAGCAGCTCCCGGACAGTCCGCTCCTACAATGAGCAGTTCTTC. Amino acids: CASSSRTVRSYNEQFF.

In this sample, this clone turned up a few times. This chain links TRBV3-1 (or the pseudogene TRBV3-2) with TRBJ1-1; a weak D match, TRBD1 (5 bases). The CDR3 sequence is 15 residues long. The germline V and J ends were trimmed by 0 bases and 5 bases, with 13 bases remaining between them. The germline V gene encodes CDR1 LGHDT and CDR2 YNNKEL (reference sequence). CDR3 protein: CASSQELRQKTEAFF. CDR3 DNA: TGTGCCAGCAGCCAAGAGTTACGACAGAAGACTGAAGCTTTCTTT.

A remark on this clone: Within the sample, other DNA sequences also encode this same CDR3. J is TRBJ2-5 and V is TRBV12-3 or TRBV12-4; D remains ambiguous. The CDR3 is 12 amino acids. Between the trimmed V and J ends, which lost 1 base and 5 bases, there was a span of 5 bases. The CDR3 DNA reads as TGTGCCAGCAGTTTAGATCGGGAGACCCAGTACTTC. Translated, it gives CASSLDRETQYF.